This TCR beta chain was observed in a study of blood T cell repertoires in COVID-19. Study summary: There were acute and convalescent COVID-19 samples, and they came from the United States, Italy and Spain. Sample material is recorded as cDNA or gDNA derived from T cells, B-cell-depleted T cells, or PBMCs.

This clone was picked up one time. CDR3 length: 14 residues. Germline CDR1 reads LNHDA; CDR2 reads SQIVND (reference sequence). The germline V and J ends were trimmed by 7 bases and 4 bases, with 16 bases remaining between them. Profiled with immunoSEQ multiplex PCR; TCRdb holds only in-frame clones, not every one. The sample records over 400,000 clones, 70% to 90% being singletons. This TCR came from a young woman with active or convalescent COVID-19. What was sequenced was peripheral blood. The chain joins TRBV19 to TRBJ1-2; weak D call: TRBD1 (5 bases). The CDR3 DNA reads TGTGCCAGTATCCGGGGGGAAGGAAGCTATGGCTACACCTTC. Its protein product is CASIRGEGSYGYTF.